This entry concerns a single T cell receptor beta chain. Its specificity is unknown. Trimming shortened V by 4 bases and J by 4 bases, and 8 bases separated the two germline ends. Germline assignment: CDR1 SGHRS and CDR2 YFSETQ. CDR3 length equals 12 residues. The sample belongs to a study of T cell responses to AZD1222 COVID-19 vaccine. The table came from immunoSEQ multiplex PCR; TCRdb's copy has only in-frame clones and leaves some out. The sample shows around 130,000 clones, around 87% of them seen only once. Study-level findings and limits: The study reported that nearly half of spike-specific TCRs target unmutated variant regions.

Material: peripheral blood, obtained 28 days after the second AZD1222 dose. V gene TRBV5-1 combines with J gene TRBJ2-5, with D unclear. This clonotype originated in an adult who received the AZD1222 COVID-19 vaccine. CDR3 region: CASSLTPETQYF. CDR3 sequence (DNA): TGCGCCAGCAGCCTGACTCCAGAGACCCAGTACTTC.